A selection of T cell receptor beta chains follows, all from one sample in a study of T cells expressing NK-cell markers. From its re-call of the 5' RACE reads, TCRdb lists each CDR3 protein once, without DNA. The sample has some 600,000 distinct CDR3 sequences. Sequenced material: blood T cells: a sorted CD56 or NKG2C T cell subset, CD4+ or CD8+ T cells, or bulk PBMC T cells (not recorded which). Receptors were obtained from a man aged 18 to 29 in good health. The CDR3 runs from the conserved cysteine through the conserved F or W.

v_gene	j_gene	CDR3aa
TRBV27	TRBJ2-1	CASGIGTSGGDEQFF
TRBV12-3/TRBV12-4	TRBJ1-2	CASSLGLGLGGYTF
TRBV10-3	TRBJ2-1	CAILGTGVNEQFF
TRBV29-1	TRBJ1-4	CSATGRNEKLFF
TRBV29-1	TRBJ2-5	CSVVGRFGETQYF
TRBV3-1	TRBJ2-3	CASSLVMRGSPDTQYF
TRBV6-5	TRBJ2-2	CASSYSFIPSSNTGELFF
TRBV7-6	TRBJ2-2	CASTLRQSTGELFF
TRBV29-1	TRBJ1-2	CSVELGQGGYTF
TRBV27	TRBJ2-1	CASSLSVRLVAGVNEQFF
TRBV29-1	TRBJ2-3	CSVEDVEFSGDTQYF
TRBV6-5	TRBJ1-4	CASSYSVNRLNEKLFF
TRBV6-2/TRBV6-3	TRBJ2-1	CASNLPGPEDEQFF
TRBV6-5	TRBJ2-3	CASSYWVTSGRVRSDTQYF
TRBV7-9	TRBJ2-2	CASTLIAFPNTGELFF
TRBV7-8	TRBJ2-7	CASSLRLAGGTMPYEQYF
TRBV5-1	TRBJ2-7	CASSLDGAATSYEQYF
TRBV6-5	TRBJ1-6	CASSYFPPESSYNSPLHF
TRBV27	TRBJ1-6	CASKRDINSPLHF
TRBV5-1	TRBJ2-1	CASRSETSGRAGRIDEQFF
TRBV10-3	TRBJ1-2	CAIRQNDGYTF
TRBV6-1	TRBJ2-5	CASSAGVFETQYF
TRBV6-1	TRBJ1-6	CASSEIIGQSHSPLHF
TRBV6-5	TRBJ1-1	CASSYSSTWNTEAFF
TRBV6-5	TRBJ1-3	CASSYTGQFSGNTIYF